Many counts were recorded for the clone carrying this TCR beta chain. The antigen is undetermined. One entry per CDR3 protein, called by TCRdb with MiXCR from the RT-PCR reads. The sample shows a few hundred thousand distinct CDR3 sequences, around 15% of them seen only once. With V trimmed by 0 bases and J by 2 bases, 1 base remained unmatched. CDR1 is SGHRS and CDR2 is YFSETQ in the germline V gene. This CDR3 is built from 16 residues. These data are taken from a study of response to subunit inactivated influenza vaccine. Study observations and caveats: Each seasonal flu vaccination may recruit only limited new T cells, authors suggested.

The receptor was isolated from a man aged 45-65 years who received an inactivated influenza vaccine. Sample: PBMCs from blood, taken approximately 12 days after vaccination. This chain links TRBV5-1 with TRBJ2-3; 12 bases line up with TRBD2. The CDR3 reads CASSLGLAGDTDTQYF. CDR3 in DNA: TGCGCCAGCAGCTTGGGACTAGCGGGGGACACAGATACGCAGTATTTT. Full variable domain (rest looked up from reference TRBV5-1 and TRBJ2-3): KAGVTQTPRYLIKTRGQQVTLSCSPISGHRSVSWYQQTPGQGLQFLFEYFSETQRNKGNFPGRFSGRQFSNSRSEMNVSTLELGDSALYLCASSLGLAGDTDTQYFGPGTRLTVL.